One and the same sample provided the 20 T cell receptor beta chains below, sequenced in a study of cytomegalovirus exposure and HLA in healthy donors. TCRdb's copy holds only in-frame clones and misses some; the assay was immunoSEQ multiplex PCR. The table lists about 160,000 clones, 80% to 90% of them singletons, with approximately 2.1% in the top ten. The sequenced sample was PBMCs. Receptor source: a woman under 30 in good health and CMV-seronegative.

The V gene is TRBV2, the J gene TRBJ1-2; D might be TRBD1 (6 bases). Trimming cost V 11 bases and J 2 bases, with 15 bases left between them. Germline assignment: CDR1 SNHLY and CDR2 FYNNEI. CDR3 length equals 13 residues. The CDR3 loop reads CADKGGLNYGYTF. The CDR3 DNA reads TGTGCCGACAAAGGGGGACTAAACTATGGCTACACCTTC.

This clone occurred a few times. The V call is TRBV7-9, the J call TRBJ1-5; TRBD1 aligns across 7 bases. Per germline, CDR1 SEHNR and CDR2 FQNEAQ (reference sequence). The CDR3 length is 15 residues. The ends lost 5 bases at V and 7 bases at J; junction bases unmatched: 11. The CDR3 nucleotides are TGTGCCAGCAGCCGACCAACAGGGGTTTGGCAGCCCCAGCATTTT. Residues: CASSRPTGVWQPQHF.

CDR3 sequence: CASSHTSGGAGGETQYF. DNA for the CDR3: TGCGCCAGCAGCCACACTAGCGGGGGGGCAGGCGGGGAGACCCAGTACTTC. V is TRBV4-1 and J is TRBJ2-5; TRBD2 matches at 13 bases. V was pared by 3 bases and J by 5 bases, with 9 bases of the junction left unmatched. Germline CDR1 is MGHRA and CDR2 is YSYEKL. The CDR3 is 17 residues long.

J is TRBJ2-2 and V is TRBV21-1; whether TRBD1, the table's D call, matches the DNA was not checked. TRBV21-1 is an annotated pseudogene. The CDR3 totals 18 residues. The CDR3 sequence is CASSSRGASQGLAGELFF. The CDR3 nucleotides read TGTGCCAGCAGCTCCCGAGGGGCCTCACAGGGTTTGGCCGGGGAGCTGTTTTTT.

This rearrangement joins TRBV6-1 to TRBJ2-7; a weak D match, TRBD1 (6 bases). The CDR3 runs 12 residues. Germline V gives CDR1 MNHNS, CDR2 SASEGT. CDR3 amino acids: CASSESGDPNPV. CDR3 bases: TGTGCCAGCAGTGAATCAGGGGACCCAAATCCAGTC.

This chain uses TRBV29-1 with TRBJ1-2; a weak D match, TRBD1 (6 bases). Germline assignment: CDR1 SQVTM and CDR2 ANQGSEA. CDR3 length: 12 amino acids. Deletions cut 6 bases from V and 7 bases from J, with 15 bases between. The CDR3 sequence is CSVPDRKLGYTF. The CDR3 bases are TGCAGCGTCCCTGACAGGAAGCTTGGCTACACCTTC.

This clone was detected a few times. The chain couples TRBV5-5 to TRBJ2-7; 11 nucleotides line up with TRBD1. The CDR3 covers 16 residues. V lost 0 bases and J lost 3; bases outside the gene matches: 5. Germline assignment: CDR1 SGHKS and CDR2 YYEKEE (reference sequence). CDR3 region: CASSLGFGTGGYEQYF. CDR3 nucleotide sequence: TGTGCCAGCAGCTTGGGTTTCGGGACAGGGGGCTACGAGCAGTACTTC.

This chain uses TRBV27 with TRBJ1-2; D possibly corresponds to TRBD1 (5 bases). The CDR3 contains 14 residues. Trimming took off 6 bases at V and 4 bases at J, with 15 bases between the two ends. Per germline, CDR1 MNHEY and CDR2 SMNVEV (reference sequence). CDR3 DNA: TGTGCCAGCAGCGATTTAGACAGCTTCTATGGCTACACCTTC. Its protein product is CASSDLDSFYGYTF.

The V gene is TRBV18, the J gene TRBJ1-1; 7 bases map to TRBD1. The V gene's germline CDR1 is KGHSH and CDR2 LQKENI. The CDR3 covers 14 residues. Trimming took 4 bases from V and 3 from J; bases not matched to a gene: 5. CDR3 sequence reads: CASSRQGVDTEAFF. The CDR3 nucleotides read TGTGCCAGCTCACGCCAGGGGGTTGACACTGAAGCTTTCTTT.

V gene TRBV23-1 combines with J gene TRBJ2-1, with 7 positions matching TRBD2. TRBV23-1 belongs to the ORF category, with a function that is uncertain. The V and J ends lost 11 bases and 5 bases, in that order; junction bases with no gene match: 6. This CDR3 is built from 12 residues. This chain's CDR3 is CALGLVNNEQFF. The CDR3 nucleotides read TGCGCCCTAGGACTAGTGAACAATGAGCAGTTCTTC.

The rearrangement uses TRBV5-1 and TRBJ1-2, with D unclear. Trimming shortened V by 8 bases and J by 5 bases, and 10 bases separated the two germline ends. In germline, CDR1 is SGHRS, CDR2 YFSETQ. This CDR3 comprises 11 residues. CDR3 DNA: TGCGCCAGGGGAGGCCCGTATGGCTACACCTTC. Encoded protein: CARGGPYGYTF.

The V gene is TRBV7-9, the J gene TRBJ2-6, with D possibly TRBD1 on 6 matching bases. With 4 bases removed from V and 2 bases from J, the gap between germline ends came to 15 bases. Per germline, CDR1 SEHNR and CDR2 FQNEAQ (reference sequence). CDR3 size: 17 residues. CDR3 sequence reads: CASSSPRTVTGANVLTF. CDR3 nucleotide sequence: TGTGCCAGCAGCTCCCCACGGACAGTTACTGGGGCCAACGTCCTGACTTTC. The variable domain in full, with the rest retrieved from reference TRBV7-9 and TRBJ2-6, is DTGVSQNPRHKITKRGQNVTFRCDPISEHNRLYWYRQTLGQGPEFLTYFQNEAQLEKSRLLSDRFSAERPKGSFSTLEIQRTEQGDSAMYLCASSSPRTVTGANVLTFGAGSRLTVL.

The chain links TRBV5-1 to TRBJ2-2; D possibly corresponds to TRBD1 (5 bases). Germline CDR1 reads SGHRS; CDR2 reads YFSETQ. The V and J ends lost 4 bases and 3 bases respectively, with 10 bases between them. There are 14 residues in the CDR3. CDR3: CASSADSYTGELFF. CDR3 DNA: TGCGCCAGCAGCGCCGACAGTTACACCGGGGAGCTGTTTTTT.

CDR3 sequence reads: CASSLRPGQAPYEQYF. The CDR3 DNA reads TGTGCCAGCAGCTTACGTCCAGGGCAGGCACCTTACGAGCAGTACTTC. The V and J genes are TRBV7-6 and TRBJ2-7, with D perhaps matching TRBD1 (5 bases). V was cut by 2 bases and J by 4 bases, with 18 bases left in between. From germline, CDR1 is SGHVS and CDR2 FNYEAQ. The CDR3 covers 16 residues. The whole variable domain, filled in from reference TRBV7-6 and TRBJ2-7, reads GAGVSQSPRYKVTKRGQDVALRCDPISGHVSLYWYRQALGQGPEFLTYFNYEAQQDKSGLPNDRFSAERPEGSISTLTIQRTEQRDSAMYRCASSLRPGQAPYEQYFGPGTRLTVT.

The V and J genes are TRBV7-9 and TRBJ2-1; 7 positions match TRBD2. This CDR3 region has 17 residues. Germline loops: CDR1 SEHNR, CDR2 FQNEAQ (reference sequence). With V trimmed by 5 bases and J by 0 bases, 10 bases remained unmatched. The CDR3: CASSAGLLALSYNEQFF. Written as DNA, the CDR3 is TGTGCCAGCAGCGCAGGGCTACTAGCGCTCTCCTACAATGAGCAGTTCTTC.

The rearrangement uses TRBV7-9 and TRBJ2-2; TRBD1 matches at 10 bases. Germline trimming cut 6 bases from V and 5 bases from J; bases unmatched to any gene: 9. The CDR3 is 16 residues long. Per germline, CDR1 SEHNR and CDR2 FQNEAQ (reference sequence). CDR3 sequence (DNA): TGTGCCAGCAGTATGACAGGGGGCCGGAGAACCGGGGAGCTGTTTTTT. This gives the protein CASSMTGGRRTGELFF.

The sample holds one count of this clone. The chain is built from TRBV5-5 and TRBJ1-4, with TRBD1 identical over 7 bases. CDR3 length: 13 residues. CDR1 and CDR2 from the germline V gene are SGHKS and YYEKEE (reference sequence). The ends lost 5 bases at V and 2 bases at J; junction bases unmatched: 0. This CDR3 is CASRTGTNEKLFF. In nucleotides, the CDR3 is TGTGCCAGCAGGACAGGGACTAATGAAAAACTGTTTTTT.

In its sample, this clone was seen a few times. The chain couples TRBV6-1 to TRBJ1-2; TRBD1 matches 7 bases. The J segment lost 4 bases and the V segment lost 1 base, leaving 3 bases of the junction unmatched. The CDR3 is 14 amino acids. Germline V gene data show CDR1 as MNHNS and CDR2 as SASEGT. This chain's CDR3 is CASSEGGQPYGYTF. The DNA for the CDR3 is TGTGCCAGCAGTGAAGGGGGACAGCCCTATGGCTACACCTTC.

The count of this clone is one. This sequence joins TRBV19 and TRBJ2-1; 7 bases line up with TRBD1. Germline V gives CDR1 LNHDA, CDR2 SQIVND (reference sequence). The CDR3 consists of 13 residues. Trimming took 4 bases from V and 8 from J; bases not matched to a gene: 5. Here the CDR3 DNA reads TGTGCCAGTAGTAAGGGGGCGCCACATGAGCAGTTCTTC. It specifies CASSKGAPHEQFF.

The CDR3 protein is CASSSDISGNTIYF. The DNA of the CDR3 is TGCGCCAGCAGCTCAGACATTTCTGGAAACACCATATATTTT. This chain uses TRBV5-1 with TRBJ1-3; no definite D call. This CDR3 comprises 14 residues. In germline, CDR1 is SGHRS, CDR2 YFSETQ. Trimming removed 3 bases from V and 1 base from J, with 8 bases in between. Full variable domain (outside the CDR3, taken from reference TRBV5-1 and TRBJ1-3): KAGVTQTPRYLIKTRGQQVTLSCSPISGHRSVSWYQQTPGQGLQFLFEYFSETQRNKGNFPGRFSGRQFSNSRSEMNVSTLELGDSALYLCASSSDISGNTIYFGEGSWLTVV.